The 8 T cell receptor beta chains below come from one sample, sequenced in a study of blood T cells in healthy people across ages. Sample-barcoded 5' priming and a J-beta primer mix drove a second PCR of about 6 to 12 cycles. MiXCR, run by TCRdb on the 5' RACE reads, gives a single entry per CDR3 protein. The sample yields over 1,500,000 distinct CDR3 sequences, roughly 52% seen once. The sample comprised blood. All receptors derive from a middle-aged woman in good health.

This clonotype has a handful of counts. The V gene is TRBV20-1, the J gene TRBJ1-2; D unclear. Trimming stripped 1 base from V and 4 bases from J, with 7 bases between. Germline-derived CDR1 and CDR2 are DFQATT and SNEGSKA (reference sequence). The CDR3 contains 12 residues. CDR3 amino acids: CSARGEFYGYTF. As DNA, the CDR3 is TGCAGTGCTAGAGGTGAATTCTATGGCTACACCTTC.

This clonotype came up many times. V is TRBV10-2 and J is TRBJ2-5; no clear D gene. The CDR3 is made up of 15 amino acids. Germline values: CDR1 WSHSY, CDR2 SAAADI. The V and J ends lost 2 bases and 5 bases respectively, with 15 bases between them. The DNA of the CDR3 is TGCGCCAGCAGTGAGCGAAAGGAAGGTCGGGAGACCCAGTACTTC. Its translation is CASSERKEGRETQYF.

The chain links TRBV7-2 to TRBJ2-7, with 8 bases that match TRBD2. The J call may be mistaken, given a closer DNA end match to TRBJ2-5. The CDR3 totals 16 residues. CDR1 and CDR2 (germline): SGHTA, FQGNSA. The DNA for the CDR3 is TGTGCCAGCAGCCGCCTGAGCGGGGGATACGGAGAGACCCAGTACTTC. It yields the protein CASSRLSGGYGETQYF.

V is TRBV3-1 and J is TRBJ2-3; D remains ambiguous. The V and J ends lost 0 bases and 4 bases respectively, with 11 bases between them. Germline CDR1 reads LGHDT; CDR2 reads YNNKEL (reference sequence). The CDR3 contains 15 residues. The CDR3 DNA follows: TGTGCCAGCAGCCAAGAATTGGTGGGGTCAGATACGCAGTATTTT. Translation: CASSQELVGSDTQYF.

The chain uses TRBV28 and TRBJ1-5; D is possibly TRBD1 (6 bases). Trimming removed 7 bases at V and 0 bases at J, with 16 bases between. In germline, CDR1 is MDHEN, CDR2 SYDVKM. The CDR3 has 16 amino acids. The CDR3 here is CASTGALTYSNQPQHF. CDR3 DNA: TGTGCCAGCACGGGGGCCCTTACCTATAGCAATCAGCCCCAGCATTTT.

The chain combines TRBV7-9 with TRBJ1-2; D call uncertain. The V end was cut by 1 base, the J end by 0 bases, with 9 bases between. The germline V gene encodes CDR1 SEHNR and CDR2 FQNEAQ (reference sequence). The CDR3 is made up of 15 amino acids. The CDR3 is CASSLVGRPNYGYTF. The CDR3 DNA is TGTGCCAGCAGCTTAGTCGGGCGGCCTAACTATGGCTACACCTTC.

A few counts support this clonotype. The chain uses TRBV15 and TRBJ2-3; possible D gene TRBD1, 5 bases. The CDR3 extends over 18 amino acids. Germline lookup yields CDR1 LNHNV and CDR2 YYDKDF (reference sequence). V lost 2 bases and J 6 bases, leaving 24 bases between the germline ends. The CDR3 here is CATSRYMRPSDSLDTQYF. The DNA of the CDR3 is TGTGCCACCAGCAGATACATGAGGCCATCTGACAGCCTGGATACGCAGTATTTT.

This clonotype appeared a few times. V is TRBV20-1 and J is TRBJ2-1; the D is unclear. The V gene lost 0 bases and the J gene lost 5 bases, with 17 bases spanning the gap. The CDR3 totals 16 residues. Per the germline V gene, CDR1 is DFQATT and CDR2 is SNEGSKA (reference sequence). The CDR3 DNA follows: TGCAGTGCTAGAGATCCACAGAGATTAAGGGACAATGAGCAGTTCTTC. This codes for CSARDPQRLRDNEQFF.